The present T cell receptor beta chain was sequenced within a study of cytomegalovirus exposure and HLA in healthy donors. Trimming removed 6 bases from V and 5 bases from J, with 9 bases in between. From germline, CDR1 is MNHNY and CDR2 SVGAGI (reference sequence). The CDR3 length is 12 residues. Notes on this clone: The antigen remains undetermined.

Amplification used 60 Vbeta primers and 13 Jbeta primers. Generated by immunoSEQ multiplex PCR, the TCRdb table keeps only in-frame clones and is missing some. The sample has 100,000 to 120,000 clones, around 76% seen once. Overall study results and limits: The only immune exposure information that was available was CMV serostatus.

The chain is built from TRBV6-6 and TRBJ2-3; a weak D match, TRBD1 (5 bases). The sample taken for sequencing was PBMCs. This clonotype originated in a man aged 25-40 years in good health and CMV-seropositive. Written as DNA, the CDR3 is TGTGCCAGCAGGACAGCCCTAGATACGCAGTATTTT. It translates to CASRTALDTQYF.